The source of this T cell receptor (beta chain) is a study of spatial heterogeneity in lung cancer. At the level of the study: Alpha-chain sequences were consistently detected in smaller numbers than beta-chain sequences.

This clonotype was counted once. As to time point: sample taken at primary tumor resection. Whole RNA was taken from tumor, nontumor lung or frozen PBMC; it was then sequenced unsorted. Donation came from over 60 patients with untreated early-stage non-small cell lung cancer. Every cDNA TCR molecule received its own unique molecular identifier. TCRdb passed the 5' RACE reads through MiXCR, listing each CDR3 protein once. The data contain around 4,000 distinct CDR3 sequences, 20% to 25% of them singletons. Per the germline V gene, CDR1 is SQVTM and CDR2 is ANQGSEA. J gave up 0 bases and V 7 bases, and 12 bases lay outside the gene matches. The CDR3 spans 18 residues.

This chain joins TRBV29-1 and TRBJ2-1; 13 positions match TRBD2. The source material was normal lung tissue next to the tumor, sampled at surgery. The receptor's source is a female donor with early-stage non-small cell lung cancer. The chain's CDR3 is CSAGLAGSYYTSYNEQFF. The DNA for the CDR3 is TGCAGCGCGGGACTAGCGGGGTCGTATTACACCTCCTACAATGAGCAGTTCTTC.